This passage covers 21 T cell receptor beta chains from one sample sequenced in a study of tumor and adjacent non-tumor tissue in lung cancer. This sample's RNA came from whole unsorted tissue. This non-tumor lung sample came from over 3 cm beyond the tumor edge. Three rounds of nested PCR, following a modified ARM-PCR protocol, produced the TCRbeta library. TCRdb reprocessed the multiplex PCR reads with MiXCR, giving one entry per CDR3 protein. This sample has roughly 43,000 distinct CDR3 sequences; roughly 60% occur once, and the top ten carry 45%. Sequenced sample: distant non-tumor lung tissue. Receptors originate from a man over 45 with non-small cell lung cancer.

This clonotype was observed a few times. V and J are TRBV3-1 and TRBJ1-2; D is possibly TRBD1 (6 bases). The length of the CDR3 is 14 residues. Germline V CDR1 and CDR2: LGHDT, YNNKEL (reference sequence). Between the trimmed V and J ends, which lost 2 bases and 3 bases, there was a span of 10 bases. The chain's CDR3 is CASSQQGSYYGYTF. The CDR3 coding sequence is TGTGCCAGCAGCCAACAGGGGTCGTACTATGGCTACACCTTC.

This clonotype was observed many times. The V gene is TRBV12-3 or TRBV12-4, the J gene TRBJ2-7; TRBD1 matches 12 bases. The V and J ends lost 6 bases and 5 bases, in that order; junction bases with no gene match: 5. The length of the CDR3 is 14 residues. The CDR3 bases are TGTGCCAGCAGCAGGGACAGGGGGCGAGACGAGCAGTACTTC. This gives the protein CASSRDRGRDEQYF.

With regard to this clonotype: A much larger clone differs from this one at a single base, so this may be a read error. The rearrangement joins TRBV6-5 to TRBJ2-6; TRBD1 aligns across 7 bases. Looked up from germline, CDR1 is MNHEY and CDR2 is SVGAGI. This CDR3 region has 16 residues. Here the CDR3 reads CASSYGDSSGASVLTF. CDR3 bases: TGTGCCAGCAGTTACGGGGACAGCTCTGGGGCCAGCGTCCTGACTTTC.

This rearrangement joins TRBV2 to TRBJ2-7; TRBD1 matches at 11 bases. This CDR3 comprises 14 residues. V gave up 6 bases and J gave up 7 bases; unmatched junction bases: 8. Germline V CDR1 and CDR2: SNHLY, FYNNEI. CDR3 loop: CASRGTGGSLEQYF. The DNA for the CDR3 is TGTGCCAGCAGGGGGACAGGGGGATCCCTGGAGCAGTACTTC.

This clonotype occurred a few times. V usage is TRBV30 and J usage is TRBJ2-7; 9 nucleotides match TRBD2. The CDR3 consists of 13 residues. Germline V gene sequence: CDR1 GTSNPN, CDR2 SVGIG (reference sequence). Losses at the gene ends were 4 bases for V and 3 bases for J; bases not matched to a gene: 4. The CDR3 region is CAWTWREGYEQYF. As DNA, the CDR3 is TGTGCCTGGACGTGGCGGGAGGGCTACGAGCAGTACTTC.

Details on this clonotype: Sequence at one end of the junction differs from germline and may be a read error. The V call is TRBV6-2 or TRBV6-3, the J call TRBJ2-2; TRBD1 matches at 10 bases. The CDR3 is 14 amino acids. From germline, CDR1 is MNHEY and CDR2 SVGEGT. In DNA, the CDR3 is TGTGCCCGCAGTCGACAGGGGGCCAGCGGGGAGCTGTTTTTC. This gives the protein CARSRQGASGELFF.

This chain joins TRBV28 and TRBJ2-7, with 9 bases aligning to TRBD1. Unmatched junction bases numbered 9, after V lost 5 bases and J lost 4 bases. The CDR3 extends over 15 amino acids. Per the germline V gene, CDR1 is MDHEN and CDR2 is SYDVKM. The chain's CDR3 is CASSTSTGGFYEQYF. CDR3 nucleotide sequence: TGTGCCAGCAGTACCTCCACAGGGGGCTTTTACGAGCAGTACTTC.

As to this clonotype: Given the absence of the conserved phenylalanine or tryptophan at the CDR3 end, a read error is likely. The CDR3 reads CASSKGRQETQYY. CDR3 in DNA: TGTGCGAGCAGCAAGGGCAGACAAGAGACCCAGTACTAC. This sequence joins TRBV11-2 and TRBJ2-5, with no clear D. The CDR3 sequence is 13 residues long. The germline V gene encodes CDR1 SGHAT and CDR2 FQNNGV.

Comment on this clonotype: Possible read error: a much larger clone is one base away. The V call is TRBV7-9, the J call TRBJ1-5; D is uncertain. Germline CDR1 is SEHNR and CDR2 is FQNEAQ (reference sequence). This CDR3 contains 13 residues. The CDR3 DNA follows: TGTGGCAGCAGCTTGGACGGAGATCAGCCCCAGCATTTT. Translating it yields CGSSLDGDQPQHF.

Concerning this clonotype: The CDR3 carries no conserved terminal phenylalanine or tryptophan, so it likely arises from a read error. No DNA is shown, since the ends of the CDR3 on it are uncertain; the CDR3 is the one TCRdb lists. The chain links TRBV10-3 to TRBJ2-2; TRBD1, the table's D call, lacks a check against the DNA. Germline-derived CDR1 and CDR2 are ENHRY and SYGVKD. The CDR3 region is 14 residues in length, termini included. The CDR3 reads CAISRDRGTGERFL.

Points on this clonotype: With a much larger clone just one base away, this may be a read error. This chain joins TRBV6-5 and TRBJ2-2; 8 positions agree with TRBD1. Trimming at V came to 4 bases and at J to 9 bases, leaving 4 bases not matched to a gene. Germline V gives CDR1 MNHEY, CDR2 SVGAGI. The CDR3 consists of 13 residues. The CDR3 region has the DNA TGTGCCAGCAGTTGGGACAGGCCCAGGGAGCTGTTTTTT. Protein sequence: CASSWDRPRELFF.

A word on this clonotype: As the CDR3 is not closed by the conserved phenylalanine or tryptophan, this likely results from a read error. The V and J genes are TRBV11-1 and TRBJ2-2; D is perhaps TRBD1 (5 bases). This CDR3 region has 14 residues. Germline V CDR1 and CDR2: SGHAT, FQDESV (reference sequence). The V end lost 9 bases, the J end lost 12 bases, and 23 bases lay between the germline ends. The CDR3 here is CASSFQGRPGQLFL. CDR3 coding DNA: TGTGCCAGTAGTTTTCAGGGTCGGCCCGGCCAGCTGTTTCTT.

This clonotype was observed at least ten times. This chain joins TRBV6-4 and TRBJ1-2; D is undetermined. V was shortened by 3 bases and J by 8 bases, with 13 bases between the two germline ends. CDR3 length: 13 amino acids. Per germline, CDR1 MRHNA and CDR2 SNTAGT. The CDR3 loop is CASSEGNYGGYTF. The CDR3, as DNA: TGTGCCAGCAGTGAAGGGAATTATGGGGGCTACACCTTC.

Turning to this clonotype: Lacking the conserved final phenylalanine or tryptophan, this CDR3 likely reflects a read error. This chain links TRBV28 with TRBJ2-2; TRBD2 agrees at 7 bases. CDR1 is MDHEN, CDR2 SYDVKM, per germline. The CDR3 is 12 residues long. With 4 bases clipped from V and 7 bases from J, the junction kept 0 bases outside the gene matches. In DNA, the CDR3 is TGTGCCAGCAGTTCGGGGGGCGGGGAGCTGTTTCTT. Protein: CASSSGGGELFL.

On this clonotype: The junction and the germline gene differ at one end; a read error may be behind it. The chain joins TRBV6-1 to TRBJ2-5; TRBD2 matches 14 bases. CDR3 length: 15 residues. Germline V gene data show CDR1 as MNHNS and CDR2 as SASEGT. This chain's CDR3 is CASSRTSGRQEIQYF. The DNA for the CDR3 is TGCGCCAGCAGTCGGACTAGCGGGAGGCAAGAGATCCAGTACTTC.

This clonotype was seen just once. Mismatch with germline at one junction end may stem from a read error. The rearrangement links TRBV5-4 to TRBJ1-1, with D perhaps matching TRBD1 (5 bases). Per germline, CDR1 SGHNT and CDR2 YYREEE (reference sequence). This CDR3 is built from 14 residues. The DNA for the CDR3 is TGTACCAGCAGCTTGGGGGGGGTTGTAACTGAAGCTTTCTTT. It specifies CTSSLGGVVTEAFF.

The chain couples TRBV5-1 to TRBJ1-1, with 7 nucleotides matching TRBD1. Germline V gene data show CDR1 as SGHRS and CDR2 as YFSETQ. The CDR3 is made up of 14 amino acids. Trimming cost V 7 bases and J 1 base; bases outside gene matches: 7. CDR3 nucleotides: TGCGCCAGCGGCAGCCAGGGGGGGAACACTGAAGCTTTCTTT. Encoded protein: CASGSQGGNTEAFF.

This clonotype appeared many times. V usage is TRBV12-3 or TRBV12-4 and J usage is TRBJ1-6; 8 bases line up with TRBD1. The CDR3 has 14 amino acids. The trim removed 4 bases at V and 7 bases at J, leaving 3 bases unmatched. CDR3 region: CASSWRQGNSPLHF. In DNA, the CDR3 is TGTGCCAGCAGTTGGCGACAGGGGAATTCACCCCTCCACTTT.

A remark on this clonotype: Its ends do not fully match the called genes, so a read error is possible. This chain connects TRBV4-1 to TRBJ1-2; tentative D call: TRBD1 (6 bases). The CDR3 is made up of 13 amino acids. Germline V gene sequence: CDR1 MGHRA, CDR2 YSYEKL. The CDR3 sequence: CANSLGTNYGYTF. For the CDR3, the DNA is TGCGCCAACAGCCTTGGGACAAACTATGGCTACACCTTC.

This clonotype has ten or more counts. This rearrangement joins TRBV12-3 or TRBV12-4 to TRBJ2-5; no definite D call. The CDR3 covers 12 residues. Trimming left V 2 bases short and J 5 bases short, with 6 bases between. CDR3 protein: CASSLWAETQYF. The CDR3 region has the DNA TGTGCCAGCAGTTTATGGGCGGAGACCCAGTACTTC.

Notes on this clonotype: The junction does not match germline at one end; this may be a read error. V is TRBV6-1 and J is TRBJ2-7, with D hard to call. The germline V gene encodes CDR1 MNHNS and CDR2 SASEGT. The CDR3 is 12 residues long. The CDR3, as DNA: TGTGCCAGCATTCCCCGAACCTACGAGCAGTACTTT. Residues: CASIPRTYEQYF.